These T cell receptor beta chains were read from a single sample in a study of blood T cell repertoires in COVID-19. Method: immunoSEQ multiplex PCR; TCRdb's copy keeps in-frame clones and lacks some. The table lists about 87,000 clones, around 87% of them singletons. Sequenced input: peripheral blood. These receptor sequences come from a human donor with acute or convalescent COVID-19. The donor label of this sample is uncertain. The CDR3 runs from the conserved cysteine through the conserved F or W. A D gene is named only where the DNA matches it firmly. Only part of the rows carry a size: once, few, many, or a class if the clone is expanded.

CDR3: CASSPSGGGTDTQYF; DNA: TGTGCCAGCAGTCCTAGCGGGGGGGGCACAGATACGCAGTATTTT; size: -; J: TRBJ2-3; D: TRBD2; V: TRBV6-6
CDR3: CASSQGRRLAGGTDTQYF; DNA: TGTGCCAGCAGCCAAGGGCGCCGACTAGCGGGGGGCACAGATACGCAGTATTTT; size: -; J: TRBJ2-3; D: TRBD2; V: TRBV4-2
CDR3: CASSYSRTSTDTQYF; DNA: TGTGCCAGCAGTTACTCGAGGACTAGCACAGATACGCAGTATTTT; size: -; J: TRBJ2-3; D: -; V: TRBV6-5
CDR3: CASSLVGTGRSYNEQFF; DNA: TGCGCCAGCAGCTTGGTTGGGACAGGTCGTTCCTACAATGAGCAGTTCTTC; size: -; J: TRBJ2-1; D: TRBD1; V: TRBV5-1
CDR3: CASSTAGEQYF; DNA: TGTGCCAGCAGCACAGCGGGGGAGCAGTACTTC; size: -; J: TRBJ2-7; D: TRBD2; V: TRBV7-9
CDR3: CASSLANAGPNNYGYTF; DNA: TGCGCCAGCAGCTTGGCCAATGCTGGGCCGAATAACTATGGCTACACCTTC; size: few; J: TRBJ1-2; D: -; V: TRBV5-1
CDR3: CANSDRLNTEAFF; DNA: TGTGCCAATTCGGACAGGTTGAACACTGAAGCTTTCTTT; size: -; J: TRBJ1-1; D: TRBD1; V: TRBV2
CDR3: CASSPPRGASYEQYF; DNA: TGTGCCAGCAGCCCCCCCCGGGGAGCCTCCTACGAGCAGTACTTC; size: -; J: TRBJ2-7; D: -; V: TRBV28
CDR3: CASSLLDSRNEKLFF; DNA: TGTGCCAGCAGTTTATTGGACAGTCGTAATGAAAAACTGTTTTTT; size: -; J: TRBJ1-4; D: -; V: TRBV28
CDR3: CASSQGLAASTDTQYF; DNA: TGTGCCAGCAGCCAGGGACTAGCGGCGAGCACAGATACGCAGTATTTT; size: -; J: TRBJ2-3; D: TRBD2; V: TRBV3-1/TRBV3-2
CDR3: CASSFTGKNTEAFF; DNA: TGTGCCAGCAGTTTTACAGGGAAGAACACTGAAGCTTTCTTT; size: few; J: TRBJ1-1; D: -; V: TRBV27
CDR3: CASSPQGRDQPQHF; DNA: TGTGCCAGTAGTCCCCAAGGCAGGGATCAGCCCCAGCATTTT; size: -; J: TRBJ1-5; D: -; V: TRBV19
CDR3: CASRNSRTGGVAFF; DNA: TGTGCCAGCAGAAACTCTAGGACAGGGGGCGTCGCTTTCTTT; size: -; J: TRBJ1-1; D: TRBD1; V: TRBV6-5
CDR3: CASSQGGGTPSRANEQFF; DNA: TGTGCCAGCAGCCAAGGGGGCGGGACCCCCTCACGAGCCAATGAGCAGTTCTTC; size: -; J: TRBJ2-1; D: -; V: TRBV4-2
CDR3: CASSSDRIGTQYF; DNA: TGTGCCAGCAGCAGCGACAGGATTGGTACGCAGTATTTT; size: -; J: TRBJ2-3; D: -; V: TRBV7-7
CDR3: CASSTQLAGAYNEQFF; DNA: TGCGCCAGCAGCACACAACTAGCGGGTGCCTACAATGAGCAGTTCTTC; size: once; J: TRBJ2-1; D: TRBD2; V: TRBV5-1
CDR3: CASSRDSQETQYF; DNA: TGCGCCAGCAGCCGGGACAGCCAAGAGACCCAGTACTTC; size: -; J: TRBJ2-5; D: TRBD1; V: TRBV4-1
CDR3: CASSQGQGMYEQYF; DNA: TGTGCCAGCAGCCAAGGACAGGGTATGTACGAGCAGTACTTC; size: -; J: TRBJ2-7; D: TRBD1; V: TRBV3-1/TRBV3-2
CDR3: CASSLRHPGAYEQYF; DNA: TGTGCCAGCAGCTTACGACACCCGGGGGCCTACGAGCAGTACTTC; size: once; J: TRBJ2-7; D: -; V: TRBV7-2
CDR3: CASRHYTGGTTEAFF; DNA: TGTGCCAGCAGACACTACACAGGGGGCACCACTGAAGCTTTCTTT; size: -; J: TRBJ1-1; D: TRBD1; V: TRBV27
CDR3: CASSPLAGGPNEQFF; DNA: TGTGCCAGCAGCCCCCTAGCGGGGGGACCCAATGAGCAGTTCTTC; size: -; J: TRBJ2-1; D: TRBD2; V: TRBV9
CDR3: CSVRTSGGASYNEQFF; DNA: TGCAGCGTTCGGACTAGCGGGGGGGCGTCCTACAATGAGCAGTTCTTC; size: -; J: TRBJ2-1; D: TRBD2; V: TRBV29-1
CDR3: CASSLGLAKNIQYF; DNA: TGTGCCAGCAGTTTAGGGCTAGCCAAAAACATTCAGTACTTC; size: once; J: TRBJ2-4; D: -; V: TRBV27
CDR3: CASSWKQGSYEQYF; DNA: TGTGCCAGCAGCTGGAAACAGGGGTCCTACGAGCAGTACTTC; size: -; J: TRBJ2-7; D: TRBD1; V: TRBV7-2
CDR3: CASGTGGGPSTNEKLFF; DNA: TGTGCCAGCGGTACAGGGGGGGGACCCTCAACTAATGAAAAACTGTTTTTT; size: -; J: TRBJ1-4; D: TRBD1; V: TRBV5-4
CDR3: CASIPGQGKIRYEKLFF; DNA: TGTGCCAGCATACCGGGACAGGGAAAGATTCGGTATGAAAAACTGTTTTTT; size: -; J: TRBJ1-4; D: TRBD1; V: TRBV28
CDR3: CATSDPGGAEAFF; DNA: TGTGCCACCAGTGATCCAGGGGGAGCTGAAGCTTTCTTT; size: -; J: TRBJ1-1; D: TRBD1; V: TRBV24-1
CDR3: CASSLYRGTDTQYF; DNA: TGTGCCAGCAGTTTATACAGGGGCACAGATACGCAGTATTTT; size: once; J: TRBJ2-3; D: -; V: TRBV28
CDR3: CASRGMGNTEAFF; DNA: TGTGCCAGCCGGGGGATGGGGAACACTGAAGCTTTCTTT; size: -; J: TRBJ1-1; D: -; V: TRBV19
CDR3: CASSPGGGANYGYTF; DNA: TGTGCCAGCAGCCCAGGCGGGGGGGCGAACTATGGCTACACCTTC; size: -; J: TRBJ1-2; D: -; V: TRBV9
CDR3: CASALRGTRTNSLELFF; DNA: TGTGCCAGCGCCCTTAGGGGGACCCGTACGAACTCGTTAGAGCTGTTTTTT; size: -; J: TRBJ2-2; D: -; V: TRBV11-2
CDR3: CASSPSAVSPEQYF; DNA: TGTGCCAGCTCACCATCGGCGGTCTCTCCCGAGCAGTACTTC; size: -; J: TRBJ2-7; D: -; V: TRBV18
CDR3: CASSLGTAQETQYF; DNA: TGTGCCAGCAGCTTAGGGACTGCGCAAGAGACCCAGTACTTC; size: once; J: TRBJ2-5; D: -; V: TRBV9
CDR3: CASSIGQRGGEQYF; DNA: TGCGCCAGCAGCATCGGACAGCGGGGAGGCGAGCAGTACTTC; size: once; J: TRBJ2-7; D: -; V: TRBV5-1
CDR3: CAWRTGQNEQYF; DNA: TGTGCCTGGAGGACGGGACAAAACGAGCAGTACTTC; size: -; J: TRBJ2-7; D: -; V: TRBV30
CDR3: CASSPGLAGLNTGELFF; DNA: TGTGCCAGCAGCCCCGGACTAGCGGGGCTCAACACCGGGGAGCTGTTTTTT; size: few; J: TRBJ2-2; D: TRBD2; V: TRBV7-3
CDR3: CASRGLVGPGELFF; DNA: TGTGCCAGCAGAGGACTAGTGGGGCCCGGGGAGCTGTTTTTT; size: -; J: TRBJ2-2; D: TRBD2; V: TRBV2
CDR3: CASSLIIADNQPQHF; DNA: TGTGCCAGCAGTTTAATAATCGCAGATAATCAGCCCCAGCATTTT; size: -; J: TRBJ1-5; D: -; V: TRBV28
CDR3: CASSQDGSRAGKNIQYF; DNA: TGTGCCAGCAGCCAAGATGGCTCCAGGGCTGGCAAAAACATTCAGTACTTC; size: once; J: TRBJ2-4; D: -; V: TRBV14
CDR3: CASSEARGQETQYF; DNA: TGTGCCAGCAGTGAGGCCAGGGGCCAAGAGACCCAGTACTTC; size: -; J: TRBJ2-5; D: -; V: TRBV2
CDR3: CAWSVRGVIGEKLFF; DNA: TGTGCCTGGAGTGTGCGCGGGGTAATAGGTGAAAAACTGTTTTTT; size: -; J: TRBJ1-4; D: -; V: TRBV30
CDR3: CASSEGQRNEQFF; DNA: TGTGCCAGCAGCGAGGGACAGCGCAATGAGCAGTTCTTC; size: -; J: TRBJ2-1; D: TRBD1; V: TRBV11-3
CDR3: CASSLAGILIDTQYF; DNA: TGTGCCAGCAGCTTAGCAGGGATTTTGATAGATACGCAGTATTTT; size: once; J: TRBJ2-3; D: -; V: TRBV11-2
CDR3: CASSYRTDAEEAFF; DNA: TGTGCCAGCAGCTATCGGACAGACGCCGAGGAAGCTTTCTTT; size: -; J: TRBJ1-1; D: -; V: TRBV7-9
CDR3: CASSQDTGRGGYGYTF; DNA: TGTGCCAGCAGCCAAGATACAGGGCGAGGGGGTTATGGCTACACCTTC; size: -; J: TRBJ1-2; D: -; V: TRBV4-2
CDR3: CASSSTGGYGYTF; DNA: TGCGCCAGCAGTTCGACAGGGGGCTATGGCTACACCTTC; size: -; J: TRBJ1-2; D: TRBD1; V: TRBV10-2